This T cell receptor (beta chain) appears in the sequencing data of a study of blood T cell repertoires in COVID-19. Study-level information: From the United States, Italy and Spain came samples of acute and convalescent COVID-19. PBMCs, B-cell-depleted T cells, or T cells were the source of the cDNA or gDNA that made up the material.

Under the authors' procedure: Reference gene primers were amplified, and this amplification served to estimate nucleated cell counts. Assay: immunoSEQ multiplex PCR; the TCRdb copy retains only in-frame clones and omits some. V, J and clone size are those of that table, while D and trimming were read from the DNA. The table lists around 120,000 clones, about 91% of them singletons. The CDR3 spans 15 residues. The germline CDR1 and CDR2 sequences are MNHNS and SASEGT. With 0 bases removed from V and 8 bases from J, the gap between germline ends came to 14 bases. The specimen was peripheral blood. The sequence derives from a woman aged 45-59 years with active or convalescent COVID-19. This chain connects TRBV6-1 to TRBJ2-1, with a possible D match to TRBD1 (5 bases). CDR3 DNA sequence: TGTGCCAGCAGTGAAGCGGGGCAGGGTATAGATGAGCAGTTCTTC. Translating gives CASSEAGQGIDEQFF.